This T cell receptor (beta chain) was found in a study of control samples from healthy donors and cancer patients. The V and J ends lost 4 bases and 3 bases, in that order; junction bases with no gene match: 9. Germline loops: CDR1 MGHRA, CDR2 YSYEKL. This CDR3 contains 16 residues. Clones were read by immunoSEQ multiplex PCR, and TCRdb kept only the in-frame ones, dropping some. The sample lists 46,000 or so clones; over 90% were seen once. The receptor's source is a woman between 45 and 65 years old with head and neck cancer. The V call is TRBV4-1, the J call TRBJ2-3; 8 nucleotides align to TRBD2. The sequencing sample was made of PBMCs. This CDR3 reads CASSLQGSGGTDTQYF. In DNA form, the CDR3 reads TGCGCCAGCAGCCTCCAGGGGAGCGGGGGAACAGATACGCAGTATTTT.